These 8 T cell receptor beta chains share one sample of origin, sequenced in a study of control samples from healthy donors and cancer patients. Profiled with immunoSEQ multiplex PCR; TCRdb holds only in-frame clones, not every one. The sample includes approximately 180,000 clones, around 92% of them seen just once. The sequencing sample was made of blood. The origin of the receptors is a woman aged 40 to 50 in good health.

This clone was picked up one time. The chain joins TRBV7-8 to TRBJ2-1; the match to TRBD2 covers 7 bases. Trimming removed 5 bases from V and 7 bases from J; junction bases left unmatched: 29. The CDR3 runs to 21 residues. Germline V lookup: CDR1 SGHVS, CDR2 FQNEAQ. The DNA of the CDR3 is TGTGCCAGCAGCCCCTACCGGGTCTTAACCGGGACTATCGGGGGAAAAAATGAGCAGTTCTTC. Its protein is CASSPYRVLTGTIGGKNEQFF.

The chain carries TRBV29-1 and TRBJ1-2; D is perhaps TRBD1 (5 bases). Deletions cut 1 base from V and 4 bases from J, with 7 bases between. Looked up from germline, CDR1 is SQVTM and CDR2 is ANQGSEA. The length of the CDR3 is 12 residues. This CDR3 reads CSVEAGTYGYTF. DNA of the CDR3: TGCAGCGTTGAAGCAGGGACCTATGGCTACACCTTC.

This chain's CDR3 is CASSGWVGGYEAFF. As DNA, the CDR3 is TGTGCCAGCAGTGGTTGGGTCGGCGGGTATGAAGCTTTCTTT. The rearrangement joins TRBV7-9 to TRBJ1-1, with unresolved D. The CDR3 runs 14 residues. V lost 6 bases and J 7 bases, leaving 18 bases between the germline ends. CDR1 is SEHNR and CDR2 is FQNEAQ in the germline V gene (reference sequence).

This clone was observed a single time. J is TRBJ1-6 and V is TRBV10-1, with D uncertain. The CDR3 is 13 residues long. From germline, CDR1 is WNHNN and CDR2 SYGVQD (reference sequence). V shed 6 bases and J shed 4 bases, with 7 bases lying between them. CDR3 coding DNA: TGCGCCAGCAGAGGGCATTATAATTCACCCCTCCACTTT. Its protein product is CASRGHYNSPLHF.

In its sample, this clone was seen once. The CDR3 DNA follows: TGTGCCAGTAGTATAGGAGGTGGAAACGAGCAGTACTTC. Translated: CASSIGGGNEQYF. The chain couples TRBV19 to TRBJ2-7; no clear D. The CDR3 has 13 residues. Deletions cut 1 base from V and 5 bases from J, with 9 bases between. From germline, CDR1 is LNHDA and CDR2 SQIVND (reference sequence).

The chain recombines TRBV5-5 with TRBJ2-5; D may be TRBD1 (6 bases). The V end lost 2 bases, the J end lost 4 bases, and 15 bases lay between the germline ends. The CDR3 totals 15 residues. CDR1 is SGHKS, CDR2 YYEKEE, per germline (reference sequence). CDR3 amino acids: CASSFPPQGPETQYF. The CDR3 DNA is TGTGCCAGCAGCTTCCCCCCCCAGGGGCCAGAGACCCAGTACTTC.

This clone was found many times. This chain joins TRBV2 and TRBJ1-2; D perhaps matches TRBD1 (5 bases). Germline lookup yields CDR1 SNHLY and CDR2 FYNNEI. The CDR3 is 14 residues long. Trimming stripped 1 base from V and 3 bases from J, with 9 bases between. Here the CDR3 DNA reads TGTGCCAGCAGTGAAGGCGGAGGGGACTATGGCTACACCTTC. It specifies CASSEGGGDYGYTF.

Worth noting for this clone: The sample holds other DNA sequences that translate to the same CDR3. The rearrangement links TRBV29-1 to TRBJ1-2, with D tentatively TRBD1 (6 bases). This CDR3 is built from 12 residues. Germline lookup yields CDR1 SQVTM and CDR2 ANQGSEA. V gave up 3 bases and J gave up 4 bases, with 9 bases separating them. The CDR3 protein is CSVDEGGYGYTF. The CDR3 nucleotides are TGCAGCGTTGACGAAGGGGGCTATGGCTACACCTTC.